The 14 T cell receptor beta chains listed next were all sequenced from one sample in a study of control samples from healthy donors and cancer patients (dated by TCRdb to between 2020 and 2021). Libraries were constructed by the immunoSEQ multiplex PCR assay. Here the immuneACCESS table is served through TCRdb, limited to in-frame sequences with V and J called. Missing clones are a known gap in these copies; in checked studies unresolved V genes cover under half, and the rest lacks a known reason. This sample has about 60,000 clones in its table, and approximately 90% of those were observed once. About 1.2% of the sample comes from the top ten. The sequenced sample was PBMCs. These receptors originate from a woman aged 50 to 60 with colorectal cancer.

The genes are TRBV23-1 and TRBJ1-3, with D unresolved. TRBV23-1 is an ORF, with its function uncertain. CDR3 length equals 16 residues. The germline V and J ends were trimmed by 3 bases and 1 base, with 13 bases remaining between them. CDR3 amino acids: CASSHYLRLSGNTIYF. DNA for the CDR3: TGCGCCAGCAGTCATTACCTCCGACTGTCTGGAAACACCATATATTTT.

The J gene is TRBJ2-2, the V gene TRBV27; D gene ambiguous. Trimming cost V 2 bases and J 2 bases, with 9 bases left between them. Germline V gene sequence: CDR1 MNHEY, CDR2 SMNVEV (reference sequence). The CDR3 loop spans 15 amino acids. The CDR3 protein is CASSLHHRNTGELFF. The CDR3 region has the DNA TGTGCCAGCAGTTTACACCATAGAAACACCGGGGAGCTGTTTTTT.

This clone was seen once. The chain links TRBV30 to TRBJ1-6; D remains unclear. The CDR3 sequence is 14 residues long. The V and J ends lost 0 bases and 8 bases respectively, with 11 bases between them. The germline gives CDR1 GTSNPN, CDR2 SVGIG (reference sequence). In nucleotides, the CDR3 is TGTGCCTGGAGTGTGGTGCAGGAGGATTCACCCCTCCACTTT. This sequence encodes CAWSVVQEDSPLHF.

In its sample, this clone was seen once. The same CDR3 can be traced to other DNA sequences in this sample. This chain joins TRBV2 and TRBJ2-1, with D unresolved. The CDR3 runs 13 residues. Germline V lookup: CDR1 SNHLY, CDR2 FYNNEI. V gave up 4 bases and J gave up 5 bases, with 9 bases separating them. CDR3 sequence reads: CASSVSRDNEQFF. In nucleotides, the CDR3 is TGTGCCAGCAGTGTTTCCAGAGACAATGAGCAGTTCTTC.

The sample holds one count of this clone. The rearrangement joins TRBV5-1 to TRBJ2-7, with 9 bases matching TRBD1. Trimming at V came to 5 bases and at J to 2 bases, leaving 8 bases not matched to a gene. Germline V gene sequence: CDR1 SGHRS, CDR2 YFSETQ. This CDR3 is 15 amino acids long. CDR3 loop: CASRPGQGTTYEQYF. The CDR3 nucleotides read TGCGCCAGCAGACCCGGACAGGGGACGACCTACGAGCAGTACTTC.

V usage is TRBV11-2 and J usage is TRBJ1-2; the D is unclear. V lost 3 bases to trimming and J lost 7 bases, with 9 bases between them. The V gene's germline CDR1 is SGHAT and CDR2 FQNNGV. CDR3 length equals 12 residues. The CDR3 protein is CASSFPGGGYTF. In DNA, the CDR3 is TGTGCCAGCAGCTTCCCAGGAGGTGGCTACACCTTC. Supplemented by reference TRBV11-2 and TRBJ1-2, the full variable domain reads EAGVAQSPRYKIIEKRQSVAFWCNPISGHATLYWYQQILGQGPKLLIQFQNNGVVDDSQLPKDRFSAERLKGVDSTLKIQPAKLEDSAVYLCASSFPGGGYTFGSGTRLTVV.

The V and J genes are TRBV6-6 and TRBJ1-4, with 10 bases that match TRBD1. The CDR3 is 14 residues long. V trimming: 7 bases; J trimming: 7 bases; junction bases outside the gene matches: 6. Germline V gives CDR1 MNHNY, CDR2 SVGAGI (reference sequence). The CDR3 DNA follows: TGTGCCAGCAACCCGGGACAGGGGTTTGAAAAACTGTTTTTT. Translation: CASNPGQGFEKLFF.

This clone was recorded a few times. V and J are TRBV30 and TRBJ1-2; TRBD1 aligns across 7 bases. Germline CDR1 and CDR2: GTSNPN and SVGIG (reference sequence). Unmatched junction bases numbered 6, after V lost 0 bases and J lost 8 bases. The CDR3 consists of 13 residues. The DNA of the CDR3 is TGTGCCTGGAGTGTACTGAGGGGGCAAGGCTACACCTTC. It codes for CAWSVLRGQGYTF.

This sequence joins TRBV19 and TRBJ1-2, with D possibly being TRBD1 (6 bases). V was clipped by 5 bases and J by 9 bases, with 19 bases between them. Germline values: CDR1 LNHDA, CDR2 SQIVND (reference sequence). The CDR3 has 14 amino acids. The CDR3 loop is CASSPGAGVLRYTF. For the CDR3, the DNA is TGTGCCAGTAGTCCGGGGGCAGGAGTCCTACGCTACACCTTC. Based on the CDR3 plus reference TRBV19 and TRBJ1-2, the full variable domain is DGGITQSPKYLFRKEGQNVTLSCEQNLNHDAMYWYRQDPGQGLRLIYYSQIVNDFQKGDIAEGYSVSREKKESFPLTVTSAQKNPTAFYLCASSPGAGVLRYTFGSGTRLTVV.

CDR3 sequence reads: CASSSYGTGGDEQYF. In DNA form, the CDR3 reads TGTGCCAGCAGCTCGTACGGGACAGGGGGAGACGAGCAGTACTTC. The chain recombines TRBV5-8 with TRBJ2-7, with 11 bases matching TRBD1. The CDR3 has 15 residues. Unmatched junction bases numbered 7, after V lost 3 bases and J lost 5 bases. CDR1 is SGHTS, CDR2 YDEGEE, per germline. Using reference TRBV5-8 and TRBJ2-7 for the parts outside the CDR3, the full variable domain is EAGVTQSPTHLIKTRGQQATLRCSPISGHTSVYWYQQALGLGLQFLLWYDEGEERNRGNFPPRFSGRQFPNYSSELNVNALELEDSALYLCASSSYGTGGDEQYFGPGTRLTVT.

The V gene is TRBV6-1, the J gene TRBJ2-7, with TRBD2 matching 7 bases. The CDR3 runs 14 residues. Germline assignment: CDR1 MNHNS and CDR2 SASEGT. V gave up 3 bases and J gave up 6 bases; unmatched junction bases: 8. CDR3 DNA sequence: TGTGCCAGCAGTGAGGGGGGGTTCTCTCTCGAGCAGTACTTC. This translates into CASSEGGFSLEQYF.

The rearrangement links TRBV29-1 to TRBJ2-3, with D maybe TRBD2 (5 bases). Germline CDR1 and CDR2: SQVTM and ANQGSEA. The germline V and J ends were trimmed by 7 bases and 5 bases, with 19 bases remaining between them. This CDR3 comprises 14 residues. The CDR3 coding sequence is TGCAGCGCTCTCTCTGGCGAAGCGGTAGATACGCAGTATTTT. Protein sequence: CSALSGEAVDTQYF.

The V gene is TRBV3-1 (or the pseudogene TRBV3-2), the J gene TRBJ2-3; 8 bases align to TRBD2. The CDR3 loop spans 13 amino acids. Germline CDR1 LGHDT, CDR2 YNNKEL (reference sequence). The V segment lost 4 bases and the J segment 6 bases; nucleotides outside the gene matches: 3. CDR3: CASSLRGGDTQYF. In DNA form, the CDR3 reads TGTGCCAGCAGCCTACGGGGGGGGGATACGCAGTATTTT.

CDR3 nucleotides: TGTGCCAGCCAGGATACAGGGGGCGGCAATGAAAAACTGTTTTTT. This encodes CASQDTGGGNEKLFF. The chain is built from TRBV25-1 and TRBJ1-4, with TRBD1 identical over 9 bases. The CDR3 extends over 15 amino acids. V lost 8 bases and J lost 5; bases outside the gene matches: 9. Per germline, CDR1 MGHDK and CDR2 SYGVNS.